The 25 T cell receptor beta chains listed next were all sequenced from one sample in a study of CD8+ T cells in alopecia areata (dated by TCRdb to the late 2010s). Library method: the immunoSEQ multiplex PCR assay. RNA was extracted from all samples and reverse transcribed into cDNA as template for TCR sequencing. The clones in this table, taken by TCRdb from immuneACCESS, are in-frame only. Not every clone is retained; where verified, under half of the shortfall comes from an unresolved V gene, and the cause of the rest is unknown. Present in this sample are around 190,000 clones, more than 55% of which were seen just once. The ten top clones hold 4.9% of the sample. Sequencing was carried out using CD8+ T cells sorted from blood. The receptors come from a human donor in good health.

The chain has TRBV5-4 and TRBJ2-5; tentative D call: TRBD2 (6 bases). Germline lookup yields CDR1 SGHNT and CDR2 YYREEE (reference sequence). This CDR3 region has 14 residues. The ends were cut back, 0 bases at V and 4 bases at J, with 10 bases in the middle. The DNA of the CDR3 is TGTGCCAGCAGCTTGGACGGCGGGGTAGAGACCCAGTACTTC. Translating gives CASSLDGGVETQYF. The complete variable domain, with remaining parts taken from reference TRBV5-4 and TRBJ2-5, reads ETGVTQSPTHLIKTRGQQVTLRCSSQSGHNTVSWYQQALGQGPQFIFQYYREEENGRGNFPPRFSGLQFPNYSSELNVNALELDDSALYLCASSLDGGVETQYFGPGTRLLVL.

With regard to this clone: A read error may be the cause here, since a much bigger clone is one base away. The rearrangement uses TRBV7-7 and TRBJ1-5, with D possibly being TRBD1 (6 bases). CDR3 length: 14 residues. Germline CDR1 and CDR2: SSHAT and FNYEAQ (reference sequence). V was trimmed by 1 base and J by 3 bases, leaving 7 bases between them. The CDR3 reads CASSLDRDNQPQHF. The CDR3 bases are TGTGCCAGCAGCTTAGACAGGGACAATCAGCCCCAGCATTTT.

There are a few counts of this clone. One end of the junction does not line up with germline, which may come from a read error. The J gene is TRBJ2-1, the V gene TRBV6-1; D is perhaps TRBD2 (6 bases). This CDR3 contains 15 residues. CDR1 is MNHNS and CDR2 is SASEGT in the germline V gene. The CDR3 bases are TGTGCCAGCAGCCAAGGAGGGGCGGTTACCAATGTTGGGATCTTC. Its protein product is CASSQGGAVTNVGIF.

There are a few counts of this clone. The CDR3 DNA follows: TGCAGCGCGTTACTCCAGGGATACGAGCAGTACTTC. Protein: CSALLQGYEQYF. This sequence joins TRBV29-1 and TRBJ2-7, with D possibly matching TRBD1 (5 bases). The CDR3 has 12 amino acids. The germline gives CDR1 SQVTM, CDR2 ANQGSEA. Trimming removed 7 bases from V and 4 bases from J, with 14 bases in between.

The chain joins TRBV15 to TRBJ2-5, with D possibly being TRBD1 or TRBD2 (5 bases each). Germline V gene sequence: CDR1 LNHNV, CDR2 YYDKDF (reference sequence). The V end lost 0 bases, the J end lost 1 base, and 6 bases lay between the germline ends. The CDR3 loop spans 14 amino acids. CDR3 DNA sequence: TGTGCCACCAGCAGAGAGGGGGTCCAAGAGACCCAGTACTTC. Amino acids: CATSREGVQETQYF.

CDR3 sequence reads: CASSLDRNSLYGYTF. The CDR3 nucleotides read TGTGCCAGCAGCTTAGATCGTAACAGCCTCTATGGCTACACCTTC. J is TRBJ1-2 and V is TRBV11-2; D ambiguous. This CDR3 comprises 15 residues. Germline assignment: CDR1 SGHAT and CDR2 FQNNGV. The germline V and J ends were trimmed by 0 bases and 4 bases, with 12 bases remaining between them.

The rearrangement joins TRBV9 to TRBJ2-7; D is perhaps TRBD1 (6 bases). The germline V gene encodes CDR1 SGDLS and CDR2 YYNGEE. The CDR3 is 15 residues long. V lost 0 bases, J lost 6 bases, and 16 bases lay in between. The CDR3 is CASSVGTGTKSEQYF. The CDR3 DNA sequence: TGTGCCAGCAGCGTAGGCACCGGGACAAAAAGCGAGCAGTACTTC.

J is TRBJ1-1 and V is TRBV4-1, with a weak D call TRBD1 (6 bases). The V gene lost 0 bases and the J gene lost 5 bases, with 13 bases spanning the gap. Germline V gives CDR1 MGHRA, CDR2 YSYEKL. This CDR3 has 15 amino acids. The chain's CDR3 is CASSQEGRGGTEAFF. CDR3 in DNA: TGCGCCAGCAGCCAAGAGGGCAGGGGAGGAACTGAAGCTTTCTTT.

The chain is built from TRBV4-1 and TRBJ2-1; TRBD1 matches 9 bases. The junction had 6 bases not matched to a gene; V was cut back by 4 bases and J by 5 bases. The CDR3 runs 15 residues. Germline V gene sequence: CDR1 MGHRA, CDR2 YSYEKL. This CDR3 reads CASSPWDREHNEQFF. The DNA for the CDR3 is TGCGCCAGCAGCCCTTGGGACAGGGAGCACAATGAGCAGTTCTTC.

This clone was picked up a small number of times. The chain joins TRBV7-3 to TRBJ1-6; TRBD1 is a possible D gene (6 bases). The CDR3 covers 14 residues. Germline CDR1 is SGHTA and CDR2 is FQGTGA. Trimming took off 5 bases at V and 11 bases at J, with 16 bases between the two ends. This CDR3 is CASSPDSSKAPLHF. In DNA, the CDR3 is TGTGCCAGCAGCCCGGACAGCTCTAAGGCACCCCTCCACTTT. The full variable domain, rest sourced from reference TRBV7-3 and TRBJ1-6, is GAGVSQTPSNKVTEKGKYVELRCDPISGHTALYWYRQSLGQGPEFLIYFQGTGAADDSGLPNDRFFAVRPEGSVSTLKIQRTERGDSAVYLCASSPDSSKAPLHFGNGTRLTVT.

V usage is TRBV6-5 and J usage is TRBJ2-3; D gene uncertain. Germline V gives CDR1 MNHEY, CDR2 SVGAGI. V lost 0 bases and J lost 1, with 5 bases in between. The CDR3 is made up of 14 amino acids. This CDR3 reads CASSYSPGTDTQYF. In DNA form, the CDR3 reads TGTGCCAGCAGTTACTCCCCGGGCACAGATACGCAGTATTTT.

V usage is TRBV4-1 and J usage is TRBJ2-5; 8 bases are shared with TRBD2. Germline assignment: CDR1 MGHRA and CDR2 YSYEKL. J lost 7 bases, V lost 1 base, and 5 bases had no gene match. CDR3 length: 14 amino acids. The CDR3 loop reads CASSQANGRATQYF. The DNA for the CDR3 is TGCGCCAGCAGCCAAGCCAACGGGAGGGCGACCCAGTACTTC.

This clone was seen a few times. The J gene is TRBJ2-7, the V gene TRBV7-3; 12 bases are a match to TRBD2. There are 15 residues in the CDR3. Germline values: CDR1 SGHTA, CDR2 FQGTGA. V lost 4 bases and J lost 2; bases outside the gene matches: 3. CDR3: CASSSWTSGAYEQYF. The CDR3 bases are TGTGCCAGCAGCTCATGGACTAGCGGGGCCTACGAGCAGTACTTC.

The rearrangement links TRBV27 to TRBJ2-4; no firm D call. CDR1 is MNHEY and CDR2 is SMNVEV in the germline V gene (reference sequence). The CDR3 consists of 13 residues. Deletions cut 4 bases from V and 1 base from J, with 5 bases between. CDR3 protein: CASSYGAKNIQYF. The CDR3 DNA is TGTGCCAGCAGTTACGGGGCCAAAAACATTCAGTACTTC.

This clone appeared a single time. Other DNA sequences in this sample translate to the same CDR3. This sequence joins TRBV9 and TRBJ1-2; tentative D call: TRBD1 (6 bases). Deletions cut 0 bases from V and 3 bases from J, with 9 bases between. In germline, CDR1 is SGDLS, CDR2 YYNGEE. The CDR3 extends over 14 amino acids. The CDR3 loop is CASSVGGGDYGYTF. The CDR3 nucleotides read TGTGCCAGCAGCGTAGGAGGGGGGGACTATGGCTACACCTTC.

The rearrangement links TRBV4-1 to TRBJ2-7; no clear D gene. V shed 2 bases and J shed 0 bases, with 8 bases lying between them. The CDR3 runs 14 residues. The germline CDR1 and CDR2 sequences are MGHRA and YSYEKL. CDR3 sequence (DNA): TGCGCCAGCAGCCAACTTGGCAGCTCCTACGAGCAGTACTTC. It specifies CASSQLGSSYEQYF.

This clone was recorded a few times. This chain joins TRBV7-9 and TRBJ1-1; the match to TRBD1 covers 8 bases. The CDR3 contains 18 residues. J lost 1 base, V lost 5 bases, and 15 bases had no gene match. CDR1 and CDR2 (germline): SEHNR, FQNEAQ (reference sequence). The CDR3 loop is CASSPLGDRPIKNTEAFF. CDR3 nucleotides: TGTGCCAGCAGCCCCCTCGGGGACAGGCCTATTAAGAACACTGAAGCTTTCTTT.

This clone was seen only a few times. CDR3 residues: CASSYDGEEKLFF. The CDR3 DNA follows: TGTGCCAGCAGTTACGACGGGGAGGAAAAACTGTTTTTT. The genes are TRBV7-9 and TRBJ1-4, with D hard to call. The CDR3 contains 13 residues. Germline V gene data show CDR1 as SEHNR and CDR2 as FQNEAQ (reference sequence). Trimming took 6 bases from V and 8 from J, leaving 13 bases between them.

The chain recombines TRBV5-6 with TRBJ2-5; D possibly uses TRBD1 or TRBD2 (6 bases each). The CDR3 consists of 13 residues. Germline V lookup: CDR1 SGHDT, CDR2 YYEEEE. The V gene lost 0 bases and the J gene lost 4 bases, with 7 bases spanning the gap. The CDR3 reads CASSLEGGETQYF. DNA of the CDR3: TGTGCCAGCAGCTTGGAGGGGGGAGAGACCCAGTACTTC.

This clone was observed a handful of times. V usage is TRBV7-9 and J usage is TRBJ2-7; 8 bases line up with TRBD1. This CDR3 is 14 amino acids long. The germline gives CDR1 SEHNR, CDR2 FQNEAQ (reference sequence). The J segment lost 5 bases and the V segment lost 4 bases, leaving 7 bases of the junction unmatched. The CDR3 sequence is CASSWRPGGDEQYF. As DNA, the CDR3 is TGTGCCAGCAGCTGGAGGCCAGGGGGCGACGAGCAGTACTTC.

The CDR3 DNA sequence: TGCGCCAGCAGCCGAGTGGGAGGGCGGGAGACCCAGTACTTC. Amino acid sequence: CASSRVGGRETQYF. J is TRBJ2-5 and V is TRBV4-1; 7 positions match TRBD2. The CDR3 consists of 14 residues. J lost 5 bases, V lost 4 bases, and 7 bases had no gene match. CDR1 is MGHRA, CDR2 YSYEKL, per germline.

This clone showed up many times. The CDR3 coding sequence is TGTGCCAGTAGTACTAACCGGGACGGGTACAATCAGCCCCAGCATTTT. Its translation: CASSTNRDGYNQPQHF. This chain links TRBV19 with TRBJ1-5; TRBD1 is a possible D gene (5 bases). Trimming left V 4 bases short and J 3 bases short, with 16 bases between. The CDR3 has 16 amino acids. The germline gives CDR1 LNHDA, CDR2 SQIVND (reference sequence).

The chain recombines TRBV4-1 with TRBJ2-3; 13 bases line up with TRBD2. Trimming took 8 bases from V and 6 from J; bases not matched to a gene: 8. The germline V gene encodes CDR1 MGHRA and CDR2 YSYEKL. This CDR3 spans 15 amino acids. As DNA, the CDR3 is TGCGCCAGCGGGACTAGCGGGGTAATCCGGGATACGCAGTATTTT. Translation: CASGTSGVIRDTQYF.

The CDR3 spells CASSGGGGRNEQFF. CDR3 bases: TGTGCCAGCAGCGGTGGCGGGGGGAGGAATGAGCAGTTCTTC. This chain joins TRBV7-6 and TRBJ2-1, with 8 nucleotides matching TRBD2. This CDR3 is built from 14 residues. Germline CDR1 is SGHVS and CDR2 is FNYEAQ. V lost 5 bases to trimming and J lost 7 bases; unmatched junction nucleotides: 7.

There are a few counts of this clone. This rearrangement joins TRBV19 to TRBJ2-1, with D possibly TRBD1 on 6 matching bases. The CDR3 is 13 amino acids. The V end was cut by 5 bases, the J end by 6 bases, with 11 bases between. Germline-derived CDR1 and CDR2 are LNHDA and SQIVND (reference sequence). The CDR3, as DNA: TGTGCCAGTAGTGTTACAGGGTTCAATGAGCAGTTCTTC. This sequence encodes CASSVTGFNEQFF. The entire variable domain, with the rest obtained from reference TRBV19 and TRBJ2-1, is as follows: DGGITQSPKYLFRKEGQNVTLSCEQNLNHDAMYWYRQDPGQGLRLIYYSQIVNDFQKGDIAEGYSVSREKKESFPLTVTSAQKNPTAFYLCASSVTGFNEQFFGPGTRLTVL.